These 3 T cell receptor beta chains came from one sample sequenced in a study of control samples from healthy donors and cancer patients. Clones were sequenced by immunoSEQ multiplex PCR, and TCRdb holds only the in-frame ones, with some missing. The profile shows under 85,000 clones, 84% of them singletons. The specimen sequenced was PBMCs. All receptors come from a man aged 55 to 70 with head and neck cancer.

This clone has only a few counts. The chain uses TRBV7-7 and TRBJ2-5, with 8 bases matching TRBD2. Germline trimming cut 5 bases from V and 5 bases from J; bases unmatched to any gene: 10. The germline CDR1 and CDR2 sequences are SSHAT and FNYEAQ (reference sequence). This CDR3 has 15 residues. CDR3 in amino acids: CASSKTGGPGETQYF. Written as DNA, the CDR3 is TGTGCCAGCAGCAAGACGGGAGGGCCGGGTGAGACCCAGTACTTC.

This sequence joins TRBV6-2 or TRBV6-3 and TRBJ2-7; TRBD2 aligns across 10 bases. The germline V gene encodes CDR1 MNHEY and CDR2 SVGEGT. The J segment lost 2 bases and the V segment lost 2 bases, leaving 3 bases of the junction unmatched. This CDR3 region has 15 residues. CDR3 sequence reads: CASSYPLAGTYEQYF. The CDR3 DNA sequence: TGTGCCAGCAGTTACCCACTAGCGGGAACCTACGAGCAGTACTTC.

The chain uses TRBV30 and TRBJ1-4; no clear D. CDR3 length: 12 amino acids. Per germline, CDR1 GTSNPN and CDR2 SVGIG (reference sequence). V was trimmed by 3 bases and J by 11 bases, leaving 13 bases between them. The CDR3: CAWRTVVGKLFF. Written as DNA, the CDR3 is TGTGCCTGGAGGACGGTGGTCGGGAAACTGTTTTTT.